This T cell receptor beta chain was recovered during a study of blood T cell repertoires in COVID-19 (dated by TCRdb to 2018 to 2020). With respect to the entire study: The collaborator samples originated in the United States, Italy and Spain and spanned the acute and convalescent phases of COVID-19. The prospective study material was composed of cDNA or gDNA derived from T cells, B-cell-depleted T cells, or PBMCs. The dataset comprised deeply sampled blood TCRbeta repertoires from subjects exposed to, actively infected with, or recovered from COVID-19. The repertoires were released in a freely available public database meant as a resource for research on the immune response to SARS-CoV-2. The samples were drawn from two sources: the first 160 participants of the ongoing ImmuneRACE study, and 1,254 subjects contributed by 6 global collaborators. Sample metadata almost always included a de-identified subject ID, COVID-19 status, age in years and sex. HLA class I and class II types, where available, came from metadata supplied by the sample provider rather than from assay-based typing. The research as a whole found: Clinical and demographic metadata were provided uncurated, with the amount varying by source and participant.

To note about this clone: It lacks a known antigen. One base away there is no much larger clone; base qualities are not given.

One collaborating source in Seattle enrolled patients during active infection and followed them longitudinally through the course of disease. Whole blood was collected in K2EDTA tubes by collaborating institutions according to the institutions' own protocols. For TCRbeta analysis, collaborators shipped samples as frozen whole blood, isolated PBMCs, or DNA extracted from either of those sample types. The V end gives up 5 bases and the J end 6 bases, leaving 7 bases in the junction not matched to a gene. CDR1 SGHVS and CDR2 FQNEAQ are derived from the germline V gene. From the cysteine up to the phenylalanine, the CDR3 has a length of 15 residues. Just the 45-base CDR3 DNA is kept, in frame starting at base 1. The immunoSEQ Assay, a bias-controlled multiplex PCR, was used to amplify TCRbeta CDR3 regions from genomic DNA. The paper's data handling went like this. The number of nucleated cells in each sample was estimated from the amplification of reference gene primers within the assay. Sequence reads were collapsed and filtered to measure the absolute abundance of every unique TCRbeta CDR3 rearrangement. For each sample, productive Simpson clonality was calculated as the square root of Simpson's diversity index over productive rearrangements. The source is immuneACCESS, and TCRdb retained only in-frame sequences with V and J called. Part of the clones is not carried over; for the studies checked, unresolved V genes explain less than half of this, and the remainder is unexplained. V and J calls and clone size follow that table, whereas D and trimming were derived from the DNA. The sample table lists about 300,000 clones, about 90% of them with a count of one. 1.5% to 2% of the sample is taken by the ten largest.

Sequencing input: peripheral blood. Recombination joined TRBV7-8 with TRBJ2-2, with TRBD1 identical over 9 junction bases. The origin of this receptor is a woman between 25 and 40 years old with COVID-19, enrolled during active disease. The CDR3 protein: CASSVNRGRSGELFF. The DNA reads TGTGCCAGCAGCGTAAACAGGGGGCGGTCCGGGGAGCTGTTTTTT. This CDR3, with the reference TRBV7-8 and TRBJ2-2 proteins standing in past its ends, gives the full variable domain GAGVSQSPRYKVAKRGQDVALRCDPISGHVSLFWYQQALGQGPEFLTYFQNEAQLDKSGLPSDRFFAERPEGSVSTLKIQRTQQEDSAVYLCASSVNRGRSGELFFGEGSRLTVL.